One and the same sample provided the 11 T cell receptor beta chains below, sequenced in a study of beta chain features in type 1 diabetes. No antigen has been assigned to these receptors. Notes on the study in general: TCRB CDR3s from Type 1 diabetes patients were moderately but significantly shorter in all four CD4+ subsets.

Since all of the isolated RNA was reverse transcribed, expressed TCRB transcripts were what got sequenced. TCRdb's copy holds only in-frame clones and misses some; the assay was immunoSEQ multiplex PCR. The sample holds approximately 600,000 clones, roughly 12% seen once. Sequenced sample: naive CD4+ T cells from blood. The receptors were gathered from a man aged 25 to 45 with type 1 diabetes.

The V gene is TRBV2, the J gene TRBJ2-1; TRBD2 matches 10 bases. The germline V gene encodes CDR1 SNHLY and CDR2 FYNNEI. V was pared by 5 bases and J by 4 bases, with 11 bases of the junction left unmatched. This CDR3 is 17 amino acids long. CDR3 bases: TGTGCCAGCAGTCGGCTCAGCGGGGGGGAACTTTACAATGAGCAGTTCTTC. This gives the protein CASSRLSGGELYNEQFF.

This clone was seen more than once but under ten times. This chain joins TRBV2 and TRBJ1-2; perhaps TRBD1 as D (6 bases). CDR1 and CDR2 (germline): SNHLY, FYNNEI. There are 15 residues in the CDR3. V was clipped by 6 bases and J by 4 bases, with 18 bases between them. CDR3 loop: CASSVQGQSSYGYTF. The DNA for the CDR3 is TGTGCCAGCAGCGTACAGGGCCAATCATCCTATGGCTACACCTTC.

This clone was observed a few times. The rearrangement joins TRBV10-3 to TRBJ2-7, with D unclear. Germline V lookup: CDR1 ENHRY, CDR2 SYGVKD. The CDR3 runs 14 residues. Trimming cost V 3 bases and J 0 bases, with 9 bases left between them. This chain's CDR3 is CAISDPTSSYEQYF. As DNA, the CDR3 is TGTGCCATCAGTGACCCGACTTCCTCCTACGAGCAGTACTTC.

The rearrangement joins TRBV2 to TRBJ1-2; no reliable D call. This CDR3 contains 13 residues. Trimming left V 4 bases short and J 7 bases short, with 13 bases between. The V gene's germline CDR1 is SNHLY and CDR2 FYNNEI. The CDR3 sequence: CASSGAREAGYTF. As DNA, the CDR3 is TGTGCCAGCAGTGGTGCGAGGGAAGCTGGCTACACCTTC.

This clone has a handful of counts. The rearrangement joins TRBV12-5 to TRBJ2-1; D not certain. This CDR3 comprises 12 residues. Germline CDR1 is LGHNT and CDR2 is FRNRAP. V lost 6 bases to trimming and J lost 5 bases, with 8 bases between them. The CDR3 spells CASGVTNNEQFF. CDR3 nucleotide sequence: TGTGCTAGTGGGGTAACAAACAATGAGCAGTTCTTC.

This clone was observed a few times. The CDR3: CASSVGTGDVIGNTIYF. The CDR3 bases are TGTGCCAGCAGCGTAGGCACAGGGGATGTCATTGGAAACACCATATATTTT. The chain joins TRBV9 to TRBJ1-3; 7 bases match TRBD1. The CDR3 is 17 residues long. Trimming took 0 bases from V and 3 from J; bases not matched to a gene: 9. Germline lookup yields CDR1 SGDLS and CDR2 YYNGEE. The full variable domain, its missing parts supplied by reference TRBV9 and TRBJ1-3, is DSGVTQTPKHLITATGQRVTLRCSPRSGDLSVYWYQQSLDQGLQFLIQYYNGEERAKGNILERFSAQQFPDLHSELNLSSLELGDSALYFCASSVGTGDVIGNTIYFGEGSWLTVV.

V usage is TRBV27 and J usage is TRBJ1-2, with TRBD1 matching over 8 bases. Trimming at V came to 3 bases and at J to 5 bases, leaving 5 bases not matched to a gene. Looked up from germline, CDR1 is MNHEY and CDR2 is SMNVEV (reference sequence). The CDR3 runs to 14 residues. DNA of the CDR3: TGTGCCAGCAGTTTCGACAGGGGAAGTTATGGCTACACCTTC. Residues: CASSFDRGSYGYTF.

This chain links TRBV4-3 with TRBJ1-1; D is unclear. The CDR3 has 13 residues. Between the trimmed V and J ends, which lost 0 bases and 10 bases, there was a span of 12 bases. Germline CDR1 LGHNA, CDR2 YSLEER. CDR3 sequence reads: CASSQDLFVGAFF. For the CDR3, the DNA is TGCGCCAGCAGCCAAGACCTGTTCGTGGGAGCTTTCTTT.

This clone was seen a handful of times. V usage is TRBV6-5 and J usage is TRBJ2-7, with 12 positions matching TRBD1. V trimming: 5 bases; J trimming: 3 bases; junction bases outside the gene matches: 2. The V gene's germline CDR1 is MNHEY and CDR2 SVGAGI. CDR3 length equals 14 residues. CDR3 coding DNA: TGTGCCAGCAGTGGGACAGGGGGCGGCTACGAGCAGTACTTC. Translated, it gives CASSGTGGGYEQYF.

This chain joins TRBV6-1 and TRBJ2-1; D may be TRBD1 (5 bases). Germline loops: CDR1 MNHNS, CDR2 SASEGT. CDR3 length: 14 amino acids. V was pared by 10 bases and J by 12 bases, with 25 bases between. As DNA, the CDR3 is TGTGCCATCACGCAGGGCGCATCTCTGCATCCGCAGTTCTTC. As protein: CAITQGASLHPQFF.

Worth noting for this clone: The final CDR3 position lacks the conserved phenylalanine or tryptophan, pointing to a likely read error. Because the CDR3's place on the DNA is in doubt, the DNA is left out and the CDR3 is given as listed by TCRdb. The chain is built from TRBV2 and TRBJ2-4; whether TRBD1, the table's D call, matches the DNA was not checked. Germline V gene data show CDR1 as SNHLY and CDR2 as FYNNEI. The CDR3 adds up to 11 amino acids, both ends counted. This chain's CDR3 is CASSEVDRVFI.